This T cell receptor (beta chain) appears in the sequencing data of a study of early T cells in non-severe SARS-CoV-2 infection (dated by TCRdb to 2020 to 2022). Broadly, across the study: Because TCR sequencing was done on bulk RNA from unsorted whole blood, the alpha and beta chains could not be paired.

Taken from the germline V gene (reference sequence), the CDR1 and CDR2 loops are SGHNT and YYREEE. Trimming removed 4 bases from V and 2 bases from J, leaving 13 bases between the germline ends. The CDR3 runs 16 amino acids, cysteine and phenylalanine included. Left in the record is the CDR3 DNA by itself, 48 bases read in frame from the first base. Library preparation employed 5' RACE. The instrument given in TCRdb is NextSeq 500. Unique molecular identifiers were attached to individual cDNA molecules in the TCR library protocol so that sequencing error and PCR bias could be corrected. Both TCR alpha and beta chains were sequenced, and tight co-correlation was observed between alpha and beta sequence abundances in each sample. Per the source publication's procedure: Decombinator V4 was used to annotate TCR sequences for V gene, J gene and CDR3. TCRs were defined as expanded if a significant change between any two time points was detected under a Poisson model with p below 0.0001. TCR abundances were normalised to the total number of TCRs sequenced in each sample and reported as counts per million. MAIT TCRs were defined by TRAV1-2 paired with TRAJ12, TRAJ20 or TRAJ33, and iNKT TCRs by TRAV10 paired with TRAJ18. VDJdb, accessed 1 November 2021, was searched for CMV, EBV and SARS-CoV-2 annotated TCRs, with TCRs annotated for multiple antigens excluded. The public reads were reanalyzed by TCRdb: fastp trimming at Q25, MiXCR alignment, in-frame beta chains only. Each CDR3 protein appears once, grouped with its most common genes and DNA. The V and J calls, along with clone size, are taken from TCRdb and not from the paper's own processing. In this sample the table shows about 39,000 distinct CDR3 sequences, around 6.8% of which occur a single time. 4.7% of the sample comes from the top ten.

This clonotype was counted a few times. The antigen it recognizes is unknown. The sample holds no much larger clone one base away, and base qualities are not on file. The study was a case-control design nested within a healthcare worker cohort in London, UK, with weekly nasopharyngeal swab PCR tests and blood sampling. Healthcare workers were recruited during the week of the UK lockdown, between 23 and 31 March 2020, and followed weekly for up to about 15 weeks. Study-wide conclusions, independent of this receptor: Matching against VDJdb was skewed toward anti-spike CD8 responses, likely underestimated virus-specific expansions, and missed private and CD4 specificities.

The chain is encoded by TRBV5-4 joined to TRBJ2-6; the D region possibly corresponds to TRBD2 (5 bases align). Material for sequencing was whole blood. The source is an adult who was a healthcare worker with PCR-confirmed SARS-CoV-2 infection or an uninfected control (not recorded which). At the DNA level, the sequence is TGTGCCAGCAGCCCGGTTCGGGGAGCTGGGGCCAACGTCCTGACTTTC. Its protein reads: CASSPVRGAGANVLTF.